This T cell receptor (beta chain) was captured in a study of T cells of healthy individuals. Via MiXCR, TCRdb re-called the 5' RACE reads, giving one row per CDR3 protein. The repertoire holds roughly 87,000 distinct CDR3 sequences, with around 17% as singletons. The clonotype originates from a human donor in good health.

This CDR3 reads CASSRITGGVNSPLHF. CDR3 in DNA: TGTGCCAGCAGCCGTATAACAGGGGGCGTAAACTCACCCCTCCACTTT. This chain uses TRBV11-1 with TRBJ1-6; 9 bases align to TRBD1. The CDR3 length is 16 residues. Germline V gene sequence: CDR1 SGHAT, CDR2 FQDESV (reference sequence). With V trimmed by 5 bases and J by 10 bases, 12 bases remained unmatched.